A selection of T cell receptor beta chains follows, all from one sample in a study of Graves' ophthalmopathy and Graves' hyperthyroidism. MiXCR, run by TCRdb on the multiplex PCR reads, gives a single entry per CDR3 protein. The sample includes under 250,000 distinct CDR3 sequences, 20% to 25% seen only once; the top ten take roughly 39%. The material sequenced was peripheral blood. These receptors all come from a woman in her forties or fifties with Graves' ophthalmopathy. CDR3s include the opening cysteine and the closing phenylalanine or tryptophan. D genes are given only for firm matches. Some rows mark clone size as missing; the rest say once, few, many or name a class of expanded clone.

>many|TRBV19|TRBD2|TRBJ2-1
TGTGCCAGTAGTACCAGGACTAGCGGGGGGAAATACAATGAGCAGTTCTTC
CASSTRTSGGKYNEQFF
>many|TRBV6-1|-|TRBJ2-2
TGTGCCAGCAGTGTAGGCAGGACCGGGGAGCTGTTTTTT
CASSVGRTGELFF
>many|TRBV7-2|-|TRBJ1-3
TGTGCCAGCAGCTTTCAGTCATACACTGGAAACACCATATATTTT
CASSFQSYTGNTIYF
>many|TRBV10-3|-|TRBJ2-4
TGTGCCATCAGTGACAGGGATGGGGCCAAAAACATTCAGTACTTC
CAISDRDGAKNIQYF
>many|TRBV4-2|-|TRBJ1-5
TGTGCCAGCAGCCGAGAATCGACCGGGCGTCAGCCCCAGCATTTT
CASSRESTGRQPQHF
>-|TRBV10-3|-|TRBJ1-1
TGTGCCATCAGTGCTCGGGCCTCGGACACTGAAGCTTTCTTT
CAISARASDTEAFF
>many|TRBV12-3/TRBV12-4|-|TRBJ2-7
TGTGCCAGCAGTTTTGGCAGAAACTACGAGCAGTACTTC
CASSFGRNYEQYF
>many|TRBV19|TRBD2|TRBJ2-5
TGTGCCAGTAAGCGGGAGCGAGAAGAGACCCAGTACTTC
CASKREREETQYF
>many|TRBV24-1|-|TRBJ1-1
TGTGCCACCAGTGATTTTCATCGGGAAAGGTGGCCTGAAGCTTTCTTT
CATSDFHRERWPEAFF
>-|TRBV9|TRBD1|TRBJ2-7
TGTGCCAGCAGCGTAGTAGAGGAGGGGGACAGGAGCTACGAGCAGTACTTC
CASSVVEEGDRSYEQYF
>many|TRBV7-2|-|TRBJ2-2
TGTGCCAGCAGCCCCCCGACTCCTAACACCGGGGAGCTGTTTTTT
CASSPPTPNTGELFF
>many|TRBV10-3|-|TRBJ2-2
TGTGCCATCAGTGAGACGAGGGTCGGGGAGCTGTTTTTT
CAISETRVGELFF
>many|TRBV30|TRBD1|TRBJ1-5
TGTGCCTGGAGTGTAAGGGCCTTCGGACAGGGGGTCGGCCAGCCCCAGCATTTT
CAWSVRAFGQGVGQPQHF
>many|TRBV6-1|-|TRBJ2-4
TGTGCCAGCTGTTCTAGCGAAGACATTCAGTACTTC
CASCSSEDIQYF
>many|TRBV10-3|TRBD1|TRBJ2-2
TGTGCCATTAGGCCGGGACAGGGGACCGGGGAGCTGTTTTTT
CAIRPGQGTGELFF
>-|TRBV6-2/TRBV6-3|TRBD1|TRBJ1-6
TGTGCCAGCAGTACAGGGGGACCCCTCCACTTT
CASSTGGPLHF
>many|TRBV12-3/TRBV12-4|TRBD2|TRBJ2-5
TGTGCCAGCAGTTTGGGAGCGGGAGTAGCACGGGAGACCCAGTACTTC
CASSLGAGVARETQYF
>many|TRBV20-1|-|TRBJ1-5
TGCAGTGCTAGTATAGGGGATCCCAATCAGCCCCAGCATTTT
CSASIGDPNQPQHF
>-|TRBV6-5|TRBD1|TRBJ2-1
TGTGCCAGCAGTTACACAGGGACAGGAAACAATGAGCAGTTCTTC
CASSYTGTGNNEQFF
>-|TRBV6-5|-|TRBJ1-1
TGTGCCAGCAGTTATTTCATCACGAACACTGAAGCTTTCTTT
CASSYFITNTEAFF
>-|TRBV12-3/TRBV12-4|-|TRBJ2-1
TGTGCCAGCATGAGCGTGGACCGCAATGAGCAGTTCTTC
CASMSVDRNEQFF
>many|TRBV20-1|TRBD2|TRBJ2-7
TGCAGTGCTAGGCCGCTCGAACTAGCGACAACCTACGAGCAGTACTTC
CSARPLELATTYEQYF
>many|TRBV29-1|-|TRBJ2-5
TGCAGCGTTGTCCGGGCCAGGCCAGGTCAAGAGACCCAGTACTTC
CSVVRARPGQETQYF
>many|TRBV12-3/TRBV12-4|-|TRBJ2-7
TGTGCCAGCAGCTATACAGGGGAGCAGTACTTC
CASSYTGEQYF
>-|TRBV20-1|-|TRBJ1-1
TGCAGTGCCCCACCCGCTTTCTTT
CSAPPAFF
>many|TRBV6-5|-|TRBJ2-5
TGTGCCAGCAGTTTTTTGGGTAATCAAGAGACCCAGTACTTC
CASSFLGNQETQYF
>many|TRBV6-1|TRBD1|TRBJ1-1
TGTGCCAGCAGTGGCAGGGGGGGGGACACTGAAGCTTTCTTT
CASSGRGGDTEAFF
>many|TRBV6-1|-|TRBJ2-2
TGTGCCAGCAGGCGTGGAGGGGGAGCCGGGGAGCTGTTTTTT
CASRRGGGAGELFF
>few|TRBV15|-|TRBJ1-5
TGTGCCACCAGCAGAGACCCCAACGAGCCCCAGCATTTT
CATSRDPNEPQHF
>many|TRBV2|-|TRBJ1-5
TGTGCCAGCAGATTAGAGCGACTCAATCAGCCCCAGCATTTT
CASRLERLNQPQHF
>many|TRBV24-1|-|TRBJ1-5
TGTGCCACCAGTGATTCTTTACAGGGCAATCAGCCCCAGCATTTT
CATSDSLQGNQPQHF
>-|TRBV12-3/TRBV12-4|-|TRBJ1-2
TGTGCCAGCAGTTTTTCGCCGGCTAATAACTATGGCTACACCTTC
CASSFSPANNYGYTF
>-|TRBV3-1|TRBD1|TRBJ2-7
TGTGCCAGCAGCCCGAGACAGGGGGCATTTACGGAGCAGTACTTC
CASSPRQGAFTEQYF
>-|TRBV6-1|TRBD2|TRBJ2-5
TGTGCCAGCAGGGGAAGCCCGGGACTAGCGGGAGTTCAAGAGACCCAGTACTTC
CASRGSPGLAGVQETQYF
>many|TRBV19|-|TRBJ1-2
TGTGCCAGTAGTATAGGGGCAAACTATGGCTACACCTTC
CASSIGANYGYTF
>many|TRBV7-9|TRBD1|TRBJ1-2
TGTGCCAGCAGCTCCGGGACAGACCTCAACTATGGCTACACCTTC
CASSSGTDLNYGYTF
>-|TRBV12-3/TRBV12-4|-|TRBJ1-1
TGTGCCATGGCGGGGAGGGCTGAAGCTTTCTTT
CAMAGRAEAFF
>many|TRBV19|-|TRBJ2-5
TGTGCCAGTACCCCCTGGGCAGGGACTGAAGAGACCCAGTACTTC
CASTPWAGTEETQYF
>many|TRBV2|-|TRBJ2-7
TGTGCCAGCAGTGACACTACCTACGAGCAGTACTTC
CASSDTTYEQYF
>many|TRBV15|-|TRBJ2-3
TGTGCCACCAGCAATGGGGGGCGGGATACGCAGTATTTT
CATSNGGRDTQYF
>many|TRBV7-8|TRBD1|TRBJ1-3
TGTGCCAGCAGCCCGGCTGGACAGGGTGTTGGAAACACCATATATTTT
CASSPAGQGVGNTIYF
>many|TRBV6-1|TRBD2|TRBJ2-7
TGTGCCAGCATCGAGCGGGACGGCCCCTACGAGCAGTACTTC
CASIERDGPYEQYF
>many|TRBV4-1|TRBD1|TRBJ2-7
TGCGCCAGCAGCCACCCGGGACAGGGGGCTTACGAGCAGTACTTC
CASSHPGQGAYEQYF
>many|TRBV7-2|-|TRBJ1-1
TGTGCCAGCAGCTTAGTATTCAGGGTCAGGACTGAAGCTTTCTTT
CASSLVFRVRTEAFF
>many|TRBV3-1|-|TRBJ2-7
TGTGCCAGCAGTCTGGCCGCCAATCTCGAGCAGTACTTC
CASSLAANLEQYF
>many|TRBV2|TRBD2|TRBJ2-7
TGTGCCAGCAGGGCGGCGGGAGGATATTACGAGCAGTACTTC
CASRAAGGYYEQYF
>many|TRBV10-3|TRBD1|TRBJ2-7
TGTGCCATCAGCCCGGACAGGGGGATTTACTTC
CAISPDRGIYF
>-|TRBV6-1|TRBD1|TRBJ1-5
TGTGCCAGCAGCGCCCGGACAGGAGAAGATCAGCCCCAGCATTTT
CASSARTGEDQPQHF
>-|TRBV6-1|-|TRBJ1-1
TGTGCCAGCAGTGAAACCGACAGAAACAGGTGGGCGAACACTGAAGCTTTCTTT
CASSETDRNRWANTEAFF
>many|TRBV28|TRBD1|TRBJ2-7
TGTGCCAGCAGTCCGGGACAGGCGTTATACGAGCAGTACTTC
CASSPGQALYEQYF
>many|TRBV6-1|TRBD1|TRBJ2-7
TGTGCCAGCAGTCGGGACAGGGCCCCTTGGGAGCAGTACTTC
CASSRDRAPWEQYF
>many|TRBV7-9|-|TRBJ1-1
TGTGCCAGCAGCTTTCGGGAACCGGGATACGGGGCTTTCTTT
CASSFREPGYGAFF
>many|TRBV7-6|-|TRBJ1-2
TGTGCCAGCAGCGCGGACACCAACTATGGCTACACCTTC
CASSADTNYGYTF
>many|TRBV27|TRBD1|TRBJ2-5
TGTGCCAGCAGTCCCACCGGGACAGGGGGCATTGAGACCCAGTACTTC
CASSPTGTGGIETQYF